The 23 T cell receptor beta chains below come from one sample, sequenced in a study of T-cell reconstitution after alpha-beta-depleted transplantation in children (dated by TCRdb to the mid-2010s). Library construction relied on PCR. Sequencing took place on an Illumina HiSeq 2500. Molecular barcoding was employed in the preparation of TCR libraries, with unique molecular identifiers being used to normalize TCRbeta repertoire quantification. The public sequencing data were trimmed at Q25 with fastp and processed into clonotypes with MiXCR by TCRdb, which kept only in-frame beta chains. Records with the same CDR3 protein are collapsed into one entry carrying the most frequent genes and DNA. The sample table shows around 180,000 distinct CDR3 sequences, and around 10% are seen once. Jointly, the top ten make up around 13% of the sample. The treatment or condition label, read with the paper, signifies: allogeneic hematopoietic cell transplantation with graft depleted of TCRalphabeta T cells and CD19 B cells.

Sequenced material: PBMCs, taken before TCRalphabeta/CD19-depleted stem cell transplant. The receptor source for this set is a boy aged 2 to 10 with acute myeloid leukemia, due to receive a stem cell transplant.

This clonotype was detected many times. The J gene is TRBJ2-7, the V gene TRBV5-1; 8 bases are a match to TRBD1. The CDR3 has 15 residues. Germline V CDR1 and CDR2: SGHRS, YFSETQ. V dropped 2 bases and J dropped 5; count of bases not matched to a gene: 9. CDR3 sequence: CASSLTGQGGHEQYF. CDR3 nucleotides: TGCGCCAGCAGCTTAACCGGACAGGGAGGCCACGAGCAGTACTTC. Filled out from reference TRBV5-1 and TRBJ2-7, the complete variable domain reads KAGVTQTPRYLIKTRGQQVTLSCSPISGHRSVSWYQQTPGQGLQFLFEYFSETQRNKGNFPGRFSGRQFSNSRSEMNVSTLELGDSALYLCASSLTGQGGHEQYFGPGTRLTVT.

This clonotype was found many times. The V gene is TRBV7-9, the J gene TRBJ1-6; weak D call: TRBD1 (5 bases). The CDR3 consists of 14 residues. The germline V and J ends were trimmed by 5 bases and 13 bases, with 18 bases remaining between them. Germline assignment: CDR1 SEHNR and CDR2 FQNEAQ (reference sequence). The CDR3 sequence is CASSPWDPVSPLHF. The CDR3, as DNA: TGTGCCAGCAGCCCCTGGGACCCCGTCTCGCCCCTCCACTTT.

This clonotype was detected many times. The chain employs TRBV11-2 and TRBJ2-7; D not resolved. Germline CDR1 and CDR2: SGHAT and FQNNGV. The CDR3 spans 13 residues. Trimming left V 1 base short and J 5 bases short, with 9 bases between. The DNA for the CDR3 is TGTGCCAGCAGCTTAGTGGGCAGGAACGAGCAGTACGTC. It encodes CASSLVGRNEQYV.

In its sample, this clonotype was seen many times. V usage is TRBV28 and J usage is TRBJ2-3; D remains ambiguous. The CDR3 is 14 amino acids. Germline assignment: CDR1 MDHEN and CDR2 SYDVKM. The V end was cut by 7 bases, the J end by 5 bases, with 16 bases between. CDR3 DNA sequence: TGTGCCAGCACCTCTGCGACGGCCCGAGATACGCAGTATTTT. Its translation: CASTSATARDTQYF.

There are many counts of this clonotype. The J gene is TRBJ2-3, the V gene TRBV7-9; the D gene could be TRBD1 or TRBD2 (6 bases each). The CDR3 contains 17 residues. Trimming removed 5 bases at V and 6 bases at J, with 24 bases between. CDR1 SEHNR and CDR2 FQNEAQ come from the germline V gene (reference sequence). CDR3 sequence reads: CASSPSFEGGRLDTQYF. CDR3 bases: TGTGCCAGCAGCCCCTCGTTTGAGGGGGGCCGCCTGGATACGCAGTATTTT.

The V gene is TRBV3-1, the J gene TRBJ2-1; 14 bases are shared with TRBD2. Germline CDR1 is LGHDT and CDR2 is YNNKEL (reference sequence). The V gene end was trimmed by 4 bases and the J gene end by 8 bases; junction bases not matched to a gene: 4. This CDR3 is built from 15 residues. The CDR3 nucleotides are TGTGCCAGCAGCCCGGGACTAGCGGGGGTCTATGAGCAGTTCTTC. Translating it yields CASSPGLAGVYEQFF.

This clonotype was found many times. V gene TRBV29-1 combines with J gene TRBJ2-5; D is perhaps TRBD2 (6 bases). Deletions cut 3 bases from V and 1 base from J, with 15 bases between. This CDR3 contains 15 residues. Germline loops: CDR1 SQVTM, CDR2 ANQGSEA. CDR3 DNA: TGCAGCGTTGAGATGCGGGACTTTCCCCAAGAGACCCAGTACTTC. This codes for CSVEMRDFPQETQYF.

This clonotype has at least ten counts. The J gene is TRBJ1-2, the V gene TRBV7-3; unclear D gene. The CDR3 has 15 amino acids. Germline V gene sequence: CDR1 SGHTA, CDR2 FQGTGA. V lost 2 bases to trimming and J lost 3 bases, with 13 bases between them. Here the CDR3 reads CASSLDGVGDYGYTF. The CDR3, as DNA: TGTGCCAGCAGCTTAGATGGAGTTGGTGACTATGGCTACACCTTC.

This clonotype has at least ten counts. The chain joins TRBV4-1 to TRBJ2-1, with D unresolved. Trimming cost V 1 base and J 12 bases, with 13 bases left between them. This CDR3 region has 13 residues. The germline V gene has CDR1 MGHRA and CDR2 YSYEKL. The CDR3 spells CASSQVGDRRQFF. The CDR3 DNA reads as TGCGCCAGCAGCCAAGTTGGGGATAGACGGCAGTTCTTC.

Worth noting for this clonotype: It may be a read error: a sequence one base away is much more abundant. The chain combines TRBV12-3 or TRBV12-4 with TRBJ1-5; no firm D call. The CDR3 is made up of 14 amino acids. This chain's CDR3 is CASRWREGNQPPHF. The CDR3 bases are TGTGCCAGCAGGTGGAGGGAAGGCAATCAGCCCCCGCATTTT.

The chain carries TRBV2 and TRBJ2-3; no clear D gene. The CDR3 extends over 10 amino acids. In germline, CDR1 is SNHLY, CDR2 FYNNEI. Trimming stripped 8 bases from V and 4 bases from J, with 4 bases between. CDR3 sequence (DNA): TGTGCCAGCGGACCAGATACGCAGTATTTT. Translating gives CASGPDTQYF.

Note on this clonotype: The junction and the germline gene differ at one end; a read error may be behind it. V usage is TRBV20-1 and J usage is TRBJ2-3; a weak D match, TRBD2 (6 bases). CDR3 length: 16 amino acids. The V gene's germline CDR1 is DFQATT and CDR2 SNEGSKA (reference sequence). Here the CDR3 DNA reads TGCAGTGCTAGGCCATGGACTTTTACTAGCACAGATACGCAGTCTTTT. Its protein is CSARPWTFTSTDTQSF.

This clonotype was counted many times. The chain links TRBV14 to TRBJ2-1, with TRBD1 matching 7 bases. This CDR3 has 15 amino acids. The germline V gene encodes CDR1 SGHDN and CDR2 FVKESK. Germline trimming cut 4 bases from V and 4 bases from J; bases unmatched to any gene: 7. CDR3 sequence reads: CASSPDRDPYNEQFF. For the CDR3, the DNA is TGTGCCAGCAGCCCCGACAGGGACCCTTACAATGAGCAGTTCTTC.

The rearrangement links TRBV5-4 to TRBJ1-4, with D possibly being TRBD1 (5 bases). The germline V gene has CDR1 SGHNT and CDR2 YYREEE (reference sequence). V shed 5 bases and J shed 0 bases, with 11 bases lying between them. The CDR3 consists of 15 residues. The CDR3 sequence: CASSLGAATNEKLFF. The CDR3 DNA follows: TGTGCCAGCAGTTTAGGGGCGGCAACTAATGAAAAACTGTTTTTT.

This clonotype was counted ten times or more. The J gene is TRBJ1-1, the V gene TRBV20-1, with a weak D call TRBD1 (5 bases). The CDR3 is 13 amino acids. Germline values: CDR1 DFQATT, CDR2 SNEGSKA (reference sequence). V was trimmed by 8 bases and J by 4 bases, leaving 17 bases between them. CDR3 bases: TGCAGTCCCCCTTGGAGGGGAGGCACTGAAGCTTTCTTT. Translated: CSPPWRGGTEAFF.

This clonotype was detected ten times or more. The gene calls are TRBV4-2 and TRBJ2-5, with a weak D call TRBD1 (7 bases). Germline V gene sequence: CDR1 LGHNA, CDR2 YNFKEQ. CDR3 length: 15 residues. V lost 1 base, J lost 2 bases, and 11 bases lay in between. CDR3 sequence (DNA): TGTGCCAGCAGCCAAGGCAGGGGGGATCAAGAGACCCAGTACTTC. It codes for CASSQGRGDQETQYF.

This clonotype was recorded at least ten times. The rearrangement links TRBV5-1 to TRBJ1-5, with TRBD1 as a possible D gene (6 bases). The CDR3 sequence is 15 residues long. In germline, CDR1 is SGHRS, CDR2 YFSETQ. V was trimmed by 0 bases and J by 4 bases, leaving 11 bases between them. The CDR3 protein is CASSLVGGANQPQHF. The CDR3 nucleotides read TGCGCCAGCAGCTTGGTCGGGGGCGCAAATCAGCCCCAGCATTTT. Combining the CDR3 with reference TRBV5-1 and TRBJ1-5 gives the whole variable domain KAGVTQTPRYLIKTRGQQVTLSCSPISGHRSVSWYQQTPGQGLQFLFEYFSETQRNKGNFPGRFSGRQFSNSRSEMNVSTLELGDSALYLCASSLVGGANQPQHFGDGTRLSIL.

The table lists this clonotype with a count of one. V gene TRBV18 combines with J gene TRBJ2-2; D possibly uses TRBD1 or TRBD2 (5 bases each). CDR1 and CDR2 from the germline V gene are KGHSH and LQKENI. The CDR3 runs 16 residues. V was clipped by 3 bases and J by 4 bases, with 15 bases between them. CDR3 protein: CASSPPGTRVTGELFF. In DNA, the CDR3 is TGTGCCAGCTCACCGCCCGGGACGAGAGTCACCGGGGAGCTGTTTTTT.

This clonotype has only one observation. This may arise from a read error, as a much more abundant clone is one base away. The CDR3 DNA follows: TGTGCCTGCAGCCGTCCGGGACAGGGGACGAGGGGCACTGAAGCTTTCTTT. As protein: CACSRPGQGTRGTEAFF. The chain recombines TRBV3-1 with TRBJ1-1, with 10 bases identical to TRBD1. The CDR3 consists of 17 residues. The V gene's germline CDR1 is LGHDT and CDR2 YNNKEL (reference sequence).

As DNA, the CDR3 is TGCAGTGCTAGAGATCGTGGCAGGGAAATAGGGAACTATGGCTACACCTTC. This codes for CSARDRGREIGNYGYTF. The V and J genes are TRBV20-1 and TRBJ1-2, with a possible D match to TRBD1 (5 bases). The ends were cut back, 0 bases at V and 2 bases at J, with 19 bases in the middle. This CDR3 has 17 residues. Germline CDR1 DFQATT, CDR2 SNEGSKA (reference sequence).

This clonotype has ten or more counts. The chain is built from TRBV11-2 and TRBJ2-3; the D is unclear. Trimming shortened V by 1 base and J by 9 bases, and 8 bases separated the two germline ends. CDR1 is SGHAT, CDR2 FQNNGV, per germline. The CDR3 runs 12 residues. Written as DNA, the CDR3 is TGTGCCAGCAGCTTAGGCGCGAACACGCAGTATTTT. Its translation is CASSLGANTQYF. The full variable domain, rest sourced from reference TRBV11-2 and TRBJ2-3, is EAGVAQSPRYKIIEKRQSVAFWCNPISGHATLYWYQQILGQGPKLLIQFQNNGVVDDSQLPKDRFSAERLKGVDSTLKIQPAKLEDSAVYLCASSLGANTQYFGPGTRLTVL.

This clonotype was detected many times. The rearrangement uses TRBV6-5 and TRBJ1-2; a weak D match, TRBD1 (5 bases). The CDR3 is 14 residues long. V was shortened by 4 bases and J by 5 bases, with 14 bases between the two germline ends. CDR1 and CDR2 (germline): MNHEY, SVGAGI. CDR3 loop: CASSSPPGTYGYTF. For the CDR3, the DNA is TGTGCCAGCAGTTCCCCGCCAGGGACGTATGGCTACACCTTC.

This clonotype was recorded at least ten times. The chain is built from TRBV28 and TRBJ1-2; 9 positions match TRBD1. V shed 5 bases, J shed 8 bases, and the junction held 15 bases outside the gene matches. This CDR3 contains 16 residues. Germline-derived CDR1 and CDR2 are MDHEN and SYDVKM. The DNA of the CDR3 is TGTGCCAGCAGTCAGGCCGGGACAGGGCTTTCCTACGGCTACACCTTC. It encodes CASSQAGTGLSYGYTF.